One and the same sample provided the 30 T cell receptor beta chains below, sequenced in a study of tumor and adjacent non-tumor tissue in lung cancer. This sample's RNA came from whole unsorted tissue. The library came from three nested PCR rounds adapted from ARM-PCR protocols. TCRdb ran MiXCR on the multiplex PCR reads and lists one entry per CDR3 protein. The table records about 110,000 distinct CDR3 sequences, approximately 87% of them present only once. The sequencing input was lung tumor tissue. The receptors shown here come from a man between 65 and 85 years old with non-small cell lung cancer.

In regard to this clonotype: This CDR3 fails to terminate in the conserved phenylalanine or tryptophan, so it likely reflects a read error. V gene TRBV5-1 combines with J gene TRBJ2-2, with a possible D match to TRBD2 (6 bases). The germline V gene encodes CDR1 SGHRS and CDR2 YFSETQ. The CDR3 loop spans 17 amino acids. This CDR3 is CASSLDDKGDSTGELFL. In nucleotides, the CDR3 is TGTGCCAGCAGCTTGGATGATAAAGGGGACTCAACCGGGGAGCTGTTTCTT.

About this clonotype itself: This likely comes from a read error, as the CDR3 has no conserved phenylalanine or tryptophan at its end. The rearrangement joins TRBV11-3 to TRBJ1-1, with 7 bases identical to TRBD1. The ends lost 7 bases at V and 0 bases at J; junction bases unmatched: 11. Germline V gene lookup returns CDR1 SGHNT and CDR2 YENEEA. The CDR3 extends over 16 amino acids. The CDR3 nucleotides are TGTGCCAGCATCTTCCGGGACAGAGCCCTGAACACTGAAGCTTTCTAT. Translated: CASIFRDRALNTEAFY.

J is TRBJ1-2 and V is TRBV29-1; maybe TRBD1 (6 bases). CDR3 length equals 15 residues. In germline, CDR1 is SQVTM, CDR2 ANQGSEA. Deletions cut 8 bases from V and 5 bases from J, with 24 bases between. CDR3 sequence (DNA): TGCAGCCTTGGATCCTCGGGACACGGGGGATATGGCTACACCTTC. It encodes CSLGSSGHGGYGYTF.

Remarks on this clonotype: A junction end diverges from the germline sequence, so it may reflect a read error. The chain joins TRBV4-1 to TRBJ1-2, with no clear D. This CDR3 is built from 13 residues. CDR1 is MGHRA and CDR2 is YSYEKL in the germline V gene. The CDR3 DNA reads as TGCGCCAGCAGTCAAGAAAGGGTGGATTGCTACACCTTC. It is translated as CASSQERVDCYTF.

Comments on this clonotype: The CDR3 end shows no conserved phenylalanine or tryptophan, and so a read error is likely. V gene TRBV6-9 combines with J gene TRBJ1-6; D is possibly TRBD1 (5 bases). The CDR3 length is 18 residues. Germline CDR1 and CDR2: MNHGY and SVAAGI. This CDR3 is CAISYGSREVSSNSPLHL. DNA for the CDR3: TGTGCCATCAGTTATGGTTCCAGGGAGGTTTCTTCTAATTCACCCCTCCACCTT.

As to this clonotype: Compared with germline, one end of the junction differs, possibly owing to a read error. The V and J genes are TRBV4-1 and TRBJ2-3; D possibly corresponds to TRBD1 (5 bases). CDR1 is MGHRA and CDR2 is YSYEKL in the germline V gene. The CDR3 totals 13 residues. CDR3 DNA sequence: TGTGCCAGCAGCCAAGCGTTGGACAATGCGCAGTATTTT. This gives the protein CASSQALDNAQYF.

Turning to this clonotype: At one end the junction does not follow the germline gene, possibly because of a read error. The genes are TRBV6-5 and TRBJ2-7, with 7 bases lining up with TRBD2. The CDR3 is 15 amino acids. Germline CDR1 reads MNHEY; CDR2 reads SVGAGI. CDR3 amino acids: CAVGRRLAGSYEEYF. DNA for the CDR3: TGTGCCGTCGGAAGGAGACTAGCAGGCTCTTACGAGGAGTATTTC.

On this clonotype itself: No conserved phenylalanine or tryptophan is present at the end of the CDR3, so a read error is the likely explanation. V usage is TRBV10-3 and J usage is TRBJ2-4, with a weak D call TRBD2 (6 bases). The CDR3 extends over 14 amino acids. From germline, CDR1 is ENHRY and CDR2 SYGVKD. CDR3: CAISDLRDANIQYL. The CDR3 region has the DNA TGTGCGATCAGTGACTTGCGGGACGCAAACATTCAGTACTTG.

Details on this clonotype: This sequence may be a read error, since a much larger clone differs from it by one base. The rearrangement joins TRBV5-1 to TRBJ2-7; D is ambiguous. This CDR3 has 18 residues. The germline V gene encodes CDR1 SGHRS and CDR2 YFSETQ. The CDR3 DNA sequence: TGCTCCAGCAGCTTCTCCGTGGCCGTCGACCCTTTCTCCTACGAGCAGTACTTC. This sequence encodes CSSSFSVAVDPFSYEQYF.

Note on this clonotype: At one boundary the junction diverges from the germline segment, which might be a read error. V and J are TRBV10-3 and TRBJ1-5; the D is unclear. CDR3 length equals 15 residues. Germline CDR1 is ENHRY and CDR2 is SYGVKD. The CDR3 sequence is CAISESTGHNQSQHF. The DNA for the CDR3 is TGTGCCATTAGTGAGTCGACCGGGCACAATCAGTCCCAGCATTTT.

A word on this clonotype: One junction end does not reproduce the germline sequence, and a read error may be involved. This chain connects TRBV4-1 to TRBJ2-7; D call uncertain. The CDR3 extends over 12 amino acids. Per germline, CDR1 MGHRA and CDR2 YSYEKL. CDR3 sequence reads: CANSPSLHEQYF. CDR3 DNA sequence: TGCGCCAACAGCCCATCCTTACACGAGCAGTACTTC.

V and J are TRBV6-6 and TRBJ1-1; D call uncertain. Germline lookup yields CDR1 MNHNY and CDR2 SVGAGI (reference sequence). This CDR3 comprises 17 residues. The ends were cut back, 6 bases at V and 1 base at J, with 21 bases in the middle. CDR3 loop: CASRHNLWTTTNTEAFF. CDR3 nucleotide sequence: TGTGCCAGCAGACACAACCTTTGGACGACAACGAACACTGAAGCTTTCTTT.

About this clonotype itself: The CDR3 end shows no conserved phenylalanine or tryptophan, and so a read error is likely. The limits of the CDR3 on the DNA are not certain, so only TCRdb's listed CDR3 is given. The gene calls are TRBV29-1 and TRBJ2-7; TRBD1 is the table's D call and was not checked against the DNA. The CDR3 spans 12 residues, counting both ends. Germline lookup yields CDR1 SQVTM and CDR2 ANQGSEA. The CDR3 sequence is CSAWGTNPEQCI.

About this clonotype itself: One end of the junction fails to match germline, which may point to a read error. This rearrangement joins TRBV6-2 or TRBV6-3 to TRBJ2-1, with unresolved D. The germline CDR1 and CDR2 sequences are MNHEY and SVGEGT. This CDR3 is 16 amino acids long. CDR3 region: CASSPKVGNSWIDQFF. CDR3 sequence (DNA): TGTGCTAGCAGTCCAAAAGTTGGAAATTCGTGGATTGATCAGTTCTTC.

In the case of this clonotype: At one end, the junction sequence differs from germline, possibly due to a read error. The CDR3 spells CASSLGRAETLYF. The CDR3 coding sequence is TGTGCCAGCAGCTTAGGACGTGCAGAAACCCTGTATTTC. The J gene is TRBJ2-5, the V gene TRBV11-1; D uncertain. The V gene's germline CDR1 is SGHAT and CDR2 FQDESV (reference sequence). The CDR3 spans 13 residues.

J is TRBJ1-1 and V is TRBV20-1; 9 bases are shared with TRBD1. The V gene's germline CDR1 is DFQATT and CDR2 SNEGSKA (reference sequence). The CDR3 is made up of 15 amino acids. The V and J ends lost 3 bases and 7 bases, in that order; junction bases with no gene match: 12. CDR3 sequence reads: CSASTQQGARIEAFF. In nucleotides, the CDR3 is TGCAGTGCTAGCACCCAACAGGGGGCGCGAATTGAAGCTTTCTTT.

Regarding this clonotype: One junction end does not reproduce the germline sequence, and a read error may be involved. V and J are TRBV4-2 and TRBJ2-1; TRBD2 aligns across 14 bases. Germline V gives CDR1 LGHNA, CDR2 YNFKEQ. The CDR3 is 16 amino acids. Written as DNA, the CDR3 is TGTACCAGCAGCCAAGACGGACTAGCGGGAGGCAATGAGCAGTTCTTC. Amino acids: CTSSQDGLAGGNEQFF.

Details on this clonotype: This may be a read error, as it is one base from a much larger clone. The CDR3 DNA is TGTGCCAGCAGTTCAGGGACAGGTTTGAGTTGCGAGCAGTACTTC. It translates to CASSSGTGLSCEQYF. This chain connects TRBV27 to TRBJ2-7; 8 bases agree with TRBD1. The CDR3 is 15 amino acids. The junction had 11 bases not matched to a gene; V was cut back by 4 bases and J by 6 bases. Germline V gene lookup returns CDR1 MNHEY and CDR2 SMNVEV (reference sequence).

Note on this clonotype: At one boundary the junction diverges from the germline segment, which might be a read error. The chain carries TRBV12-3 or TRBV12-4 and TRBJ1-3; D is unclear. CDR3 length equals 18 residues. The CDR3 is CVSSRPGIGIGSGNTIYF. The CDR3 region has the DNA TGTGTCAGCAGTCGTCCCGGGATAGGGATAGGCTCTGGAAACACCATATATTTT.

This clonotype was counted ten times or more. V gene TRBV2 combines with J gene TRBJ2-2; D is ambiguous. V gave up 5 bases and J gave up 1 base, with 8 bases separating them. The CDR3 consists of 14 residues. Per germline, CDR1 SNHLY and CDR2 FYNNEI. CDR3 sequence reads: CASSPSRNTGELFF. DNA of the CDR3: TGTGCCAGCAGTCCGAGTAGGAACACCGGGGAGCTGTTTTTT. Drawing the rest from reference TRBV2 and TRBJ2-2, the complete variable domain is EPEVTQTPSHQVTQMGQEVILRCVPISNHLYFYWYRQILGQKVEFLVSFYNNEISEKSEIFDDQFSVERPDGSNFTLKIRSTKLEDSAMYFCASSPSRNTGELFFGEGSRLTVL.

With respect to this clonotype: At one end, the junction sequence differs from germline, possibly due to a read error. The rearrangement joins TRBV29-1 to TRBJ1-2; D possibly corresponds to TRBD1 (6 bases). CDR1 is SQVTM and CDR2 is ANQGSEA in the germline V gene. The CDR3 contains 15 residues. The CDR3 DNA is TGCAACGTTGGATCCCCGGGACACGGGGGATATGGCTACACTTTC. Protein product: CNVGSPGHGGYGYTF.

About this clonotype itself: The junction does not match germline at one end; this may be a read error. This chain joins TRBV5-6 and TRBJ1-2, with D hard to call. The CDR3 covers 15 residues. Germline assignment: CDR1 SGHDT and CDR2 YYEEEE. In nucleotides, the CDR3 is TGTGCCAGCAGCAGAAACGACAAAGCTAACTATGGCTACATCTTC. Residues: CASSRNDKANYGYIF. The whole variable domain, filled in from reference TRBV5-6 and TRBJ1-2, reads DAGVTQSPTHLIKTRGQQVTLRCSPKSGHDTVSWYQQALGQGPQFIFQYYEEEERQRGNFPDRFSGHQFPNYSSELNVNALLLGDSALYLCASSRNDKANYGYIFGSGTRLTVV.

Turning to this clonotype: One junction end does not reproduce the germline sequence, and a read error may be involved. This chain joins TRBV11-1 and TRBJ1-2; D is undetermined. Germline V CDR1 and CDR2: SGHAT, FQDESV (reference sequence). The CDR3 loop spans 12 amino acids. This CDR3 reads CTSSLYKYSYTF. As DNA, the CDR3 is TGCACCAGCAGCTTATACAAATATAGCTACACCTTC.

This clonotype was seen once. Germline and junction disagree at one end, which may indicate a read error. The chain has TRBV5-6 and TRBJ2-1; 8 nucleotides align to TRBD2. CDR1 and CDR2 from the germline V gene are SGHDT and YYEEEE. There are 16 residues in the CDR3. The CDR3 nucleotides read TGTGCCAGCAACTTGGCAGGGACTAGTGGGTACAATGAGCAGTTCTTC. It is translated as CASNLAGTSGYNEQFF.

As to this clonotype: A read error may explain this, as a much larger clone is one base away. The V call is TRBV28, the J call TRBJ1-2; 8 bases agree with TRBD1. The germline V gene has CDR1 MDHEN and CDR2 SYDVKM. The CDR3 contains 13 residues. The CDR3 loop reads CVSSLGTGYGYTF. The CDR3 DNA sequence: TGTGTCAGCAGTTTAGGGACAGGTTATGGCTACACCTTC.

The chain joins TRBV4-1 to TRBJ1-2, with TRBD1 as a possible D gene (5 bases). Germline V gives CDR1 MGHRA, CDR2 YSYEKL. This CDR3 spans 13 amino acids. The V and J ends lost 3 bases and 5 bases respectively, with 10 bases between them. CDR3 region: CASSHDSSYGYTF. CDR3 DNA sequence: TGCGCCAGCAGCCACGACAGCTCTTATGGCTACACCTTC.

The J gene is TRBJ2-7, the V gene TRBV29-1, with 7 bases aligning to TRBD1. Germline-derived CDR1 and CDR2 are SQVTM and ANQGSEA. There are 16 residues in the CDR3. V lost 6 bases, J lost 1 base, and 15 bases stayed unmatched. The CDR3 spells CSVFSLPGQISYEQYF. The CDR3 region has the DNA TGCAGCGTCTTCAGCCTCCCGGGACAGATATCCTACGAGCAGTACTTC.

This clonotype was observed a single time. Relative to the germline gene, one junction end is altered; a read error may explain this. The V gene is TRBV6-1, the J gene TRBJ1-5; D is ambiguous. The CDR3 length is 11 residues. Germline CDR1 and CDR2: MNHNS and SASEGT. This CDR3 is CASIGNGPLHF. The CDR3 DNA follows: TGTGCCAGTATTGGGAACGGGCCCCTGCATTTT.

The V call is TRBV28, the J call TRBJ2-1; D possibly corresponds to TRBD1 (6 bases). Germline V gene data show CDR1 as MDHEN and CDR2 as SYDVKM. The ends were cut back, 5 bases at V and 3 bases at J, with 26 bases in the middle. This CDR3 has 19 amino acids. CDR3 amino acids: CASSPTGGNRAILYNEQFF. The CDR3 coding sequence is TGTGCCAGCAGTCCGACGGGTGGAAACAGGGCAATTCTCTACAATGAGCAGTTCTTC.

V gene TRBV28 combines with J gene TRBJ1-2; tentatively, D is TRBD1 (5 bases). The CDR3 runs to 14 residues. CDR1 and CDR2 (germline): MDHEN, SYDVKM. V was trimmed by 8 bases and J by 5 bases, leaving 18 bases between them. CDR3: CASVRGAVNYGYTF. The CDR3 region has the DNA TGTGCCAGCGTCAGAGGGGCAGTAAATTATGGCTACACCTTC.